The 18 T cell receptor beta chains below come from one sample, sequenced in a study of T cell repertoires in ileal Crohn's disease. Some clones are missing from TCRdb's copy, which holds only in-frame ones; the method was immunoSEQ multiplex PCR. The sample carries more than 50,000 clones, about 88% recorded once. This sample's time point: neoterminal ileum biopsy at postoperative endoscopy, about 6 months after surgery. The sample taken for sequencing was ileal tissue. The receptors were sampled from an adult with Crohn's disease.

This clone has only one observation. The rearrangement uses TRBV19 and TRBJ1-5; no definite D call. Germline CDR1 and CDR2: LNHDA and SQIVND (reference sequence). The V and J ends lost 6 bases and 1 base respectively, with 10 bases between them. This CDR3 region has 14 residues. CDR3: CASSLGWSNQPQHF. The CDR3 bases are TGTGCCAGTAGCCTAGGCTGGAGCAATCAGCCCCAGCATTTT.

The CDR3 region has the DNA TGTGCCAGCAGTAAAAGGACAGGGTTGGCGAATTCACCCCTCCACTTT. Translating it yields CASSKRTGLANSPLHF. The chain employs TRBV27 and TRBJ1-6, with 8 positions matching TRBD1. The germline V gene has CDR1 MNHEY and CDR2 SMNVEV (reference sequence). The CDR3 runs to 16 residues. The ends lost 5 bases at V and 7 bases at J; junction bases unmatched: 10.

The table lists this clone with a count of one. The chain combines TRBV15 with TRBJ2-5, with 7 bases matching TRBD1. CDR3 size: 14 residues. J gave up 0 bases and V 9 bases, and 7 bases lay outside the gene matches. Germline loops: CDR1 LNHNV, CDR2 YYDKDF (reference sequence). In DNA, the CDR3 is TGTGCCACGAAAGCACAGGGGAACCAAGAGACCCAGTACTTC. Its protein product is CATKAQGNQETQYF.

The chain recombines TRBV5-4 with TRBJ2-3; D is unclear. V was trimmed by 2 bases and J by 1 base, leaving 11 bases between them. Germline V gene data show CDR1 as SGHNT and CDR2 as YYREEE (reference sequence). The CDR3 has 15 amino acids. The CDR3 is CASSLRLERTDTQYF. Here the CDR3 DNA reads TGTGCCAGCAGCTTACGACTTGAACGCACAGATACGCAGTATTTT.

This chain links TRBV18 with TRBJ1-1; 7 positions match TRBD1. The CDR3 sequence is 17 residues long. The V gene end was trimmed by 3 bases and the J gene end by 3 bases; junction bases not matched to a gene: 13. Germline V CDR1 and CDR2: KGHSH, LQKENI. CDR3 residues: CASSPDTGTDVDTEAFF. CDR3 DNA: TGTGCCAGCTCACCGGATACAGGGACAGACGTGGACACTGAAGCTTTCTTT. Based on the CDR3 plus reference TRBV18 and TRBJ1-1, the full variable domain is NAGVMQNPRHLVRRRGQEARLRCSPMKGHSHVYWYRQLPEEGLKFMVYLQKENIIDESGMPKERFSAEFPKEGPSILRIQQVVRGDSAAYFCASSPDTGTDVDTEAFFGQGTRLTVV.

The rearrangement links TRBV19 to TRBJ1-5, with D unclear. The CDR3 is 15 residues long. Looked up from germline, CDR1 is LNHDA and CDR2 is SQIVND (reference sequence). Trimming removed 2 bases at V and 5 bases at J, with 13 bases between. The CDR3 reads CASSIRGQVHQPQHF. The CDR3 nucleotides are TGTGCCAGTAGTATAAGAGGGCAGGTTCATCAGCCCCAGCATTTT.

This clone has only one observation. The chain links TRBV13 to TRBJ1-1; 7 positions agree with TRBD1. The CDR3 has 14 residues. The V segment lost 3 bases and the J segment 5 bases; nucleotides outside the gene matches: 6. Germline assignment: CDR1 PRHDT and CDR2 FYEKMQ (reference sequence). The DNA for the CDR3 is TGTGCCAGCAGCTTGACAGGGCGGTTAACTGAAGCTTTCTTT. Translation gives CASSLTGRLTEAFF.

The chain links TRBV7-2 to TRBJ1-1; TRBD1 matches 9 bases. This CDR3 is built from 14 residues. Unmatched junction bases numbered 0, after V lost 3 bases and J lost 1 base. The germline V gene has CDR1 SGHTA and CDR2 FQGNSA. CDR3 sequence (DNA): TGTGCCAGCAGCTTGGGACAGGGGAACACTGAAGCTTTCTTT. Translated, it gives CASSLGQGNTEAFF.

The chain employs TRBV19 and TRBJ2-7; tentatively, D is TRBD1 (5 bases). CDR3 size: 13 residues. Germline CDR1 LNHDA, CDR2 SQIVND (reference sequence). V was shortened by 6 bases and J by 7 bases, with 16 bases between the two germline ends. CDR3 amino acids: CASSRVGAREQYF. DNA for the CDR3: TGTGCCAGTAGCAGAGTAGGGGCAAGGGAGCAGTACTTC.

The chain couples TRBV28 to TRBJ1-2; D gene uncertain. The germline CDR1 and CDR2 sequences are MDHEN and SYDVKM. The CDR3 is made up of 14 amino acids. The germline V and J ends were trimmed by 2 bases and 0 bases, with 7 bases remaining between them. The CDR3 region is CASSLLSSNYGYTF. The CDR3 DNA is TGTGCCAGCAGTTTACTCTCCTCTAACTATGGCTACACCTTC.

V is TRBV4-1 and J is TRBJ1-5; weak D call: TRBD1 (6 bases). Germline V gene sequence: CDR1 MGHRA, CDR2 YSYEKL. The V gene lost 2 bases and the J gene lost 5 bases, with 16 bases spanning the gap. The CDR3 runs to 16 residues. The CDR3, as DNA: TGCGCCAGCAGCCAACGGACAGACAACACTCATCAGCCCCAGCATTTT. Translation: CASSQRTDNTHQPQHF.

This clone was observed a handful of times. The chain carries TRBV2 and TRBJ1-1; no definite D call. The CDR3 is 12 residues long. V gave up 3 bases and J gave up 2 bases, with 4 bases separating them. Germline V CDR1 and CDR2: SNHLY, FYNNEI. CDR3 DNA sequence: TGTGCCAGCAGTGAGGCTAACACTGAAGCTTTCTTT. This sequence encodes CASSEANTEAFF.

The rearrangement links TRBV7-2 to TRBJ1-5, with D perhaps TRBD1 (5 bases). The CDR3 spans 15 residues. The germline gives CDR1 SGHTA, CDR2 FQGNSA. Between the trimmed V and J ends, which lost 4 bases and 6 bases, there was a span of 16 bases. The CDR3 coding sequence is TGTGCCAGCAGCTCTGGTACGGGGGTCCCTCAGCCCCAGCATTTT. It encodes CASSSGTGVPQPQHF.

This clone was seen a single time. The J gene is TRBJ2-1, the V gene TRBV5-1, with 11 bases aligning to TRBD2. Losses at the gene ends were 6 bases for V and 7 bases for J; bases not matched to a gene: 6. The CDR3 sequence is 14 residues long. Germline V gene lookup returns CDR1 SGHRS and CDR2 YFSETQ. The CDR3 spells CASKPSGRNNEQFF. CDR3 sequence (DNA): TGCGCCAGCAAGCCTAGCGGGAGGAATAATGAGCAGTTCTTC.

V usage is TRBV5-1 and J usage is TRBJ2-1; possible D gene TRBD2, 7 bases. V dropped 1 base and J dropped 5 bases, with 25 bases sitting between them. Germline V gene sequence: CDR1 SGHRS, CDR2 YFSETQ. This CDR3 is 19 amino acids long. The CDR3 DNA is TGCGCCAGCAGCTTGTTCTACAGGGTGGGAGGGGGAATTCACAATGAGCAGTTCTTC. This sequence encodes CASSLFYRVGGGIHNEQFF.

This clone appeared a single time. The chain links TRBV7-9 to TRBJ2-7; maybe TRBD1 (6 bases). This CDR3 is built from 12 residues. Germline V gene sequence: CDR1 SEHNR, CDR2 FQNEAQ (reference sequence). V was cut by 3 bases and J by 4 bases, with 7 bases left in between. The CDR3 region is CASSLQGYEQYV. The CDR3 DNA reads TGTGCCAGCAGCTTGCAGGGGTACGAGCAGTACGTC.

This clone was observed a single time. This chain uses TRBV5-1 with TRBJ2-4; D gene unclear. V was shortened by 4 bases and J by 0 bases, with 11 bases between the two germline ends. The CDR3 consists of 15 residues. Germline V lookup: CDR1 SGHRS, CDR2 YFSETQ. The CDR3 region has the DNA TGCGCCAGCAGCACAGAGCCACTAGCCAAAAACATTCAGTACTTC. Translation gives CASSTEPLAKNIQYF.

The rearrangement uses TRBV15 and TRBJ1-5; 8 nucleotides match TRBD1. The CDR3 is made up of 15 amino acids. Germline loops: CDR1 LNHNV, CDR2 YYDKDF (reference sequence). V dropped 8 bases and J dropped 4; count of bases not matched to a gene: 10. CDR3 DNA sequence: TGTGCCACCCAAGACCGGGACAGGCCTAATCAGCCCCAGCATTTT. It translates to CATQDRDRPNQPQHF.